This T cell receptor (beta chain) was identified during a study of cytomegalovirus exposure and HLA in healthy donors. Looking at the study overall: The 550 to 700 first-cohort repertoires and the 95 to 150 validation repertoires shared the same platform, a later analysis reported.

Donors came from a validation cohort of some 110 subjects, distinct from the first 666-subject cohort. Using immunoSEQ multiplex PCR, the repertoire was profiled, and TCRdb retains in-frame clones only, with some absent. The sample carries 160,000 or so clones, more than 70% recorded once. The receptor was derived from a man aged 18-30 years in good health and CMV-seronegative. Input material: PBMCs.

The CDR3 bases are TGTGCCAGCAGCTATAAGCGGGGCCAAGAGACCCAGTACTTC. Translation: CASSYKRGQETQYF. The chain combines TRBV5-6 with TRBJ2-5, with 7 bases fitting TRBD2. V lost 3 bases, J lost 1 base, and 3 bases stayed unmatched. The CDR3 extends over 14 amino acids. CDR1 is SGHDT and CDR2 is YYEEEE in the germline V gene. Complete variable domain (other parts from reference TRBV5-6 and TRBJ2-5): DAGVTQSPTHLIKTRGQQVTLRCSPKSGHDTVSWYQQALGQGPQFIFQYYEEEERQRGNFPDRFSGHQFPNYSSELNVNALLLGDSALYLCASSYKRGQETQYFGPGTRLLVL.